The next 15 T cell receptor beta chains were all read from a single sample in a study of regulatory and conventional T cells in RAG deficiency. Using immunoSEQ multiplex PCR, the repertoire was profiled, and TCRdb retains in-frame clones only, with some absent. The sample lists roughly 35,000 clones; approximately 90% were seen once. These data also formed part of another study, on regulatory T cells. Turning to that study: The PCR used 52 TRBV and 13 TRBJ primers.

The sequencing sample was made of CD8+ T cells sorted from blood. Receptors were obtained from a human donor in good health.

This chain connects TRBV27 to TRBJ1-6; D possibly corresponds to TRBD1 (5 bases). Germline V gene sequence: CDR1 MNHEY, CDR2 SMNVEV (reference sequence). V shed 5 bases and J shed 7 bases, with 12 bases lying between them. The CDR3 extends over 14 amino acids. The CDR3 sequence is CASSLGTGNSPLHF. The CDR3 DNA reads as TGTGCCAGCAGTCTTGGGACGGGCAATTCACCCCTCCACTTT.

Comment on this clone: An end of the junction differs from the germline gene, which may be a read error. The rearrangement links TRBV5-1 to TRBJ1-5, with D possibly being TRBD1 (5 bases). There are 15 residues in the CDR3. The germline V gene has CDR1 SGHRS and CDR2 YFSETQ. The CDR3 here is CASSLWGNSSQPQHF. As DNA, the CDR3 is TGCGCCAGCAGCTTGTGGGGCAATAGCAGTCAGCCCCAGCATTTT.

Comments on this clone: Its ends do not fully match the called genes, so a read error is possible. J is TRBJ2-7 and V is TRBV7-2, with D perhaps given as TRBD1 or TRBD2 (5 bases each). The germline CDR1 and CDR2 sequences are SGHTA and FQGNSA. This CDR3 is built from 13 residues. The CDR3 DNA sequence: TGTGCCAGCAGCGCCATAGGGGACCAGGGCCTTCACTTC. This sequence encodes CASSAIGDQGLHF.

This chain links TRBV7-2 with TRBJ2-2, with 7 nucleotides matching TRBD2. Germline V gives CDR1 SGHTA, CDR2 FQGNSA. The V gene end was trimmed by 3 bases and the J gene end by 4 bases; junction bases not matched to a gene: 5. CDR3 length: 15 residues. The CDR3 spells CASSLGRESTGELFF. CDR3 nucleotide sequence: TGTGCCAGCAGCTTGGGGCGGGAGAGCACCGGGGAGCTGTTTTTT.

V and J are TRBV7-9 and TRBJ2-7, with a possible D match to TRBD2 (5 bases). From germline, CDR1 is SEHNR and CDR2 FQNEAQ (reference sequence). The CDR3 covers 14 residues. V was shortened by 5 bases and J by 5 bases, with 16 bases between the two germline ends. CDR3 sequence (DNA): TGTGCCAGCAGCCTCGGGCTCGAGGGCGACGAGCAGTACTTC. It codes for CASSLGLEGDEQYF.

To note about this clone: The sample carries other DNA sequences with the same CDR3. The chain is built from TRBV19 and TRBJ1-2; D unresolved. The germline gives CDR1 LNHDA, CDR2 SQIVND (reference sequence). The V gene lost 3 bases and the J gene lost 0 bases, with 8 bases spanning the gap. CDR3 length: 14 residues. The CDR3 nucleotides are TGTGCCAGTAGTATTGGCACAGCTAACTATGGCTACACCTTC. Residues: CASSIGTANYGYTF.

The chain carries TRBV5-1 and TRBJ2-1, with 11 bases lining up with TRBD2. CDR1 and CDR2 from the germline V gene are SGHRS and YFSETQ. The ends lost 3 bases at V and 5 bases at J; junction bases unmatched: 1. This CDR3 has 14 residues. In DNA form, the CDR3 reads TGCGCCAGCAGCTCACTAGCGGGGGACAATGAGCAGTTCTTC. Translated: CASSSLAGDNEQFF.

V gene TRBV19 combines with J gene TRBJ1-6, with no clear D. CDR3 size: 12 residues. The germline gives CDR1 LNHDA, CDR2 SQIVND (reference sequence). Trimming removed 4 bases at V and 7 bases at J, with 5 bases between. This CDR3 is CASSTGNSPLHF. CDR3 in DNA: TGTGCCAGTAGTACGGGGAATTCACCCCTCCACTTT. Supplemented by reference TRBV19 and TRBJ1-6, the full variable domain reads DGGITQSPKYLFRKEGQNVTLSCEQNLNHDAMYWYRQDPGQGLRLIYYSQIVNDFQKGDIAEGYSVSREKKESFPLTVTSAQKNPTAFYLCASSTGNSPLHFGNGTRLTVT.

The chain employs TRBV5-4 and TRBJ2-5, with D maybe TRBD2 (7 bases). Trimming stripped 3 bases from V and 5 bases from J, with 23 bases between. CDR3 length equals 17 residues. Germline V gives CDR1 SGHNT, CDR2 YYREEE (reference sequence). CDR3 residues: CASSSRGPGGSRETQYF. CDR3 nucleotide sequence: TGTGCCAGCAGCTCCCGGGGGCCCGGGGGGAGCCGGGAGACCCAGTACTTC. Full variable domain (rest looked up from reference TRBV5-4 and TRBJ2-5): ETGVTQSPTHLIKTRGQQVTLRCSSQSGHNTVSWYQQALGQGPQFIFQYYREEENGRGNFPPRFSGLQFPNYSSELNVNALELDDSALYLCASSSRGPGGSRETQYFGPGTRLLVL.

CDR3 DNA: TGTGCCAGCAGCTCCACAGTGAGTGGGGAGCAGTACTTC. Translation: CASSSTVSGEQYF. This chain links TRBV7-9 with TRBJ2-7; D is undetermined. CDR1 is SEHNR, CDR2 FQNEAQ, per germline (reference sequence). V lost 4 bases and J 7 bases, leaving 14 bases between the germline ends. The CDR3 is 13 amino acids.

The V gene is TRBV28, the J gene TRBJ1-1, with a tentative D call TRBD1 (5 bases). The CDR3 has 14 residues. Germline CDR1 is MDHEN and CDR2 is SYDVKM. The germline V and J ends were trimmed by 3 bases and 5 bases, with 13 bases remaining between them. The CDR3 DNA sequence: TGTGCCAGCAGTTTGGGAGGGGCAGTGACTGAAGCTTTCTTT. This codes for CASSLGGAVTEAFF.

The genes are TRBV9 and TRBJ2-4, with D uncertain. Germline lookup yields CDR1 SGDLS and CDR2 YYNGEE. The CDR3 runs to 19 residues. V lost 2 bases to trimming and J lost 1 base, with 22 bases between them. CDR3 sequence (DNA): TGTGCCAGCAGCGTCACCCGTTCCGCGCTCATCAGGGCCAAAAACATTCAGTACTTC. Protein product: CASSVTRSALIRAKNIQYF.

The CDR3 coding sequence is TGTGCCAGCAGTCGGCGGGAGTACAATGAGCAGTTCTTC. Amino acid sequence: CASSRREYNEQFF. The chain couples TRBV27 to TRBJ2-1; TRBD2 agrees at 7 bases. The junction had 2 bases not matched to a gene; V was cut back by 5 bases and J by 4 bases. CDR1 MNHEY and CDR2 SMNVEV come from the germline V gene (reference sequence). The CDR3 is 13 amino acids.

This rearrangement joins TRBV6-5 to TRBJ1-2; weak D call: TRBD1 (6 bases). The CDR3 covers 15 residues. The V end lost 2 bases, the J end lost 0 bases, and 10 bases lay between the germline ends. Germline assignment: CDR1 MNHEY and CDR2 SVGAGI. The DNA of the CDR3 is TGTGCCAGCAGTTACAGTGGGGGCTCTAACTATGGCTACACCTTC. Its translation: CASSYSGGSNYGYTF.

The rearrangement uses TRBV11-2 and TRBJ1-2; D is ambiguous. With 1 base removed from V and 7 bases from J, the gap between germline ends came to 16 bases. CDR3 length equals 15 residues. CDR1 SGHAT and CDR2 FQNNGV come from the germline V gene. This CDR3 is CASSLGGRFFPGYTF. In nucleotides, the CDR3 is TGTGCCAGCAGCTTAGGTGGCAGGTTTTTCCCTGGCTACACCTTC.